The 10 T cell receptor beta chains below were found in one sample sequenced in a study of vaccination effects on CD4 cells after COVID-19. No antigen is known for these receptors. CD4+ T cells specific for antigen were expanded with viral peptide pools by the ViraFEST assay before sequencing. At the end of less than 12 days of culture, CD4+ T cells were isolated. Each participant was given two doses of one vaccine (BNT162b2 or mRNA-1273). The protocol was immunoSEQ multiplex PCR, while the TCRdb copy is restricted to in-frame clones and leaves out a portion. The table lists around 25,000 clones, 81% of them singletons. The sample was CD4+ T cells from PBMCs cultured with SARS-CoV-2 spike peptides, taken after COVID-19 vaccination. These receptors were obtained from a human donor who received a COVID-19 vaccine. Some clones in this sample may be carry-over from other donors' samples.

This clone was found a few times. The V and J genes are TRBV19 and TRBJ1-6; TRBD1 agrees at 8 bases. Germline CDR1 and CDR2: LNHDA and SQIVND (reference sequence). V lost 3 bases and J lost 4; bases outside the gene matches: 8. The CDR3 consists of 17 residues. The CDR3 spells CASSILTGGQYNSPLHF. The CDR3 DNA reads TGTGCCAGTAGTATTCTCACAGGGGGGCAATATAATTCACCCCTCCACTTT.

The chain recombines TRBV24-1 with TRBJ2-5; 7 bases match TRBD1. The length of the CDR3 is 14 residues. Trimming at V came to 2 bases and at J to 1 base, leaving 0 bases not matched to a gene. Germline loops: CDR1 KGHDR, CDR2 SFDVKD. CDR3 nucleotides: TGTGCCACCAGTGATTGGGACAGCCAAGAGACCCAGTACTTC. This gives the protein CATSDWDSQETQYF.

The J gene is TRBJ2-2, the V gene TRBV11-2; TRBD1 is a possible D gene (6 bases). CDR1 is SGHAT and CDR2 is FQNNGV in the germline V gene. The CDR3 length is 17 residues. The V gene lost 2 bases and the J gene lost 0 bases, with 13 bases spanning the gap. CDR3 nucleotides: TGTGCCAGCAGCTTAAGGGTTGGGACAACGAACACCGGGGAGCTGTTTTTT. Its protein is CASSLRVGTTNTGELFF.

V and J are TRBV18 and TRBJ1-1; no clear D gene. Germline assignment: CDR1 KGHSH and CDR2 LQKENI. The CDR3 has 14 residues. V was pared by 2 bases and J by 5 bases, with 12 bases between. This CDR3 is CASSPAGGRTEAFF. The CDR3 DNA is TGTGCCAGCTCACCAGCGGGCGGGAGAACTGAAGCTTTCTTT.

The CDR3 bases are TGTGCCAGCAGCTTCAGCTCCGGAGGGGCGAACACCGGGGAGCTGTTTTTT. This sequence encodes CASSFSSGGANTGELFF. This chain uses TRBV11-3 with TRBJ2-2; D is perhaps TRBD2 (6 bases). Germline V gene sequence: CDR1 SGHNT, CDR2 YENEEA. The CDR3 is 17 amino acids. Between the trimmed V and J ends, which lost 3 bases and 0 bases, there was a span of 14 bases.

This chain uses TRBV9 with TRBJ1-3; D possibly corresponds to TRBD1 (6 bases). Germline V gene data show CDR1 as SGDLS and CDR2 as YYNGEE. V dropped 4 bases and J dropped 0 bases, with 17 bases sitting between them. The CDR3 has 17 amino acids. CDR3 bases: TGTGCCAGCAGCTCACACCGGGACATAGTCTCTGGAAACACCATATATTTT. Encoded protein: CASSSHRDIVSGNTIYF.

The rearrangement joins TRBV28 to TRBJ2-7; 8 positions match TRBD1. Germline trimming cut 6 bases from V and 3 bases from J; bases unmatched to any gene: 10. The CDR3 is 15 residues long. From germline, CDR1 is MDHEN and CDR2 SYDVKM. CDR3 sequence (DNA): TGTGCCAGCAGCTCAGGGGGCACCGCCTACTACGAGCAGTACGTC. It specifies CASSSGGTAYYEQYV.

V usage is TRBV30 and J usage is TRBJ1-3, with D possibly matching TRBD1 (6 bases). V shed 0 bases and J shed 0 bases, with 12 bases lying between them. The CDR3 loop spans 16 amino acids. The germline gives CDR1 GTSNPN, CDR2 SVGIG (reference sequence). The CDR3 protein is CAWSVGGAYSGNTIYF. The CDR3 DNA is TGTGCCTGGAGTGTAGGGGGGGCGTACTCTGGAAACACCATATATTTT.

The chain has TRBV6-5 and TRBJ1-2, with D maybe TRBD1 (5 bases). V shed 2 bases and J shed 5 bases, with 18 bases lying between them. The length of the CDR3 is 16 residues. Germline CDR1 MNHEY, CDR2 SVGAGI. The CDR3 here is CASSYAAGSVSYGYTF. CDR3 sequence (DNA): TGTGCCAGCAGTTACGCGGCAGGGTCTGTTTCGTATGGCTACACCTTC.

This sequence joins TRBV27 and TRBJ1-1; tentatively, D is TRBD1 (5 bases). Germline V gene lookup returns CDR1 MNHEY and CDR2 SMNVEV (reference sequence). V lost 1 base, J lost 5 bases, and 8 bases lay in between. This CDR3 spans 13 amino acids. CDR3 region: CASSLLGETEAFF. Written as DNA, the CDR3 is TGTGCCAGCAGTTTATTGGGGGAAACTGAAGCTTTCTTT.